This entry lists 27 T cell receptor beta chains sequenced from one sample in a study of CD8+CD57+ T cells in acquired aplastic anemia. The study profiled TCR beta VDJ and CDR3 using genomic DNA as template. TCRdb reanalysed the reads using MiXCR and keeps one entry per CDR3 protein. The sample holds 35,000 to 45,000 distinct CDR3 sequences, about 65% seen once. Sample: sorted CD4+, CD8+, or CD8+CD57+ T cells (not recorded which) from PBMCs. These receptor sequences come from a human donor in good health, serving as a control.

The gene calls are TRBV20-1 and TRBJ1-1; the match to TRBD1 covers 7 bases. V trimming: 5 bases; J trimming: 4 bases; junction bases outside the gene matches: 1. The germline CDR1 and CDR2 sequences are DFQATT and SNEGSKA (reference sequence). This CDR3 spans 11 amino acids. The chain's CDR3 is CSAAGGTEAFF. In DNA form, the CDR3 reads TGCAGTGCTGCAGGGGGCACTGAAGCTTTCTTT.

Remarks on this clonotype: A junction end diverges from the germline sequence, so it may reflect a read error. This sequence joins TRBV5-1 and TRBJ1-6, with D uncertain. This CDR3 spans 13 amino acids. Per the germline V gene, CDR1 is SGHRS and CDR2 is YFSETQ. The CDR3 DNA reads TGCACCAGCAGCTTAAGCGGTAATTCACCCCTCCACTTT. It codes for CTSSLSGNSPLHF.

This clonotype was seen repeatedly, ten times or more. The chain uses TRBV5-4 and TRBJ1-4, with D perhaps matching TRBD1 (5 bases). The CDR3 has 18 residues. Trimming left V 1 base short and J 0 bases short, with 16 bases between. Germline V gives CDR1 SGHNT, CDR2 YYREEE (reference sequence). The CDR3 bases are TGTGCCAGCAGCTTGAGGGCAGGGTTGATGGCAACTAATGAAAAACTGTTTTTT. Encoded protein: CASSLRAGLMATNEKLFF.

This chain links TRBV2 with TRBJ1-5; D uncertain. The CDR3 has 15 residues. CDR1 and CDR2 from the germline V gene are SNHLY and FYNNEI. Trimming took 6 bases from V and 4 from J, leaving 16 bases between them. The CDR3 is CASSPNGVQNQPQHF. DNA of the CDR3: TGTGCCAGCAGCCCGAACGGGGTTCAGAATCAGCCCCAGCATTTT.

This clonotype was counted many times. V is TRBV28 and J is TRBJ1-3; D call uncertain. Germline CDR1 MDHEN, CDR2 SYDVKM. CDR3 length equals 12 residues. The CDR3 loop reads CAVGSDENTIYF. The CDR3 coding sequence is TGTGCGGTGGGGTCCGACGAAAACACCATATATTTT. Based on the CDR3 plus reference TRBV28 and TRBJ1-3, the full variable domain is DVKVTQSSRYLVKRTGEKVFLECVQDMDHENMFWYRQDPGLGLRLIYFSYDVKMKEKGDIPEGYSVSREKKERFSLILESASTNQTSMYLCAVGSDENTIYFGEGSWLTVV.

J is TRBJ2-7 and V is TRBV2; D gene ambiguous. The CDR3 has 13 residues. Trimming removed 2 bases from V and 3 bases from J, with 8 bases in between. CDR1 is SNHLY and CDR2 is FYNNEI in the germline V gene. CDR3 loop: CASSELSNYEQYF. The CDR3 nucleotides are TGTGCCAGCAGTGAACTCTCCAACTACGAGCAGTACTTC.

CDR3 sequence: CATSSPSGENTEAFF. The CDR3 bases are TGTGCCACCAGCAGTCCGTCGGGCGAGAACACTGAAGCTTTCTTT. The chain is built from TRBV15 and TRBJ1-1; unclear D gene. V was clipped by 3 bases and J by 1 base, with 12 bases between them. The germline gives CDR1 LNHNV, CDR2 YYDKDF (reference sequence). There are 15 residues in the CDR3.

In DNA form, the CDR3 reads TGTGCCAGTAGTATAGGGGCCAGGGTGGGAGAGACCCAGTACTTC. Its protein product is CASSIGARVGETQYF. The chain recombines TRBV19 with TRBJ2-5; maybe TRBD1 (5 bases). Between the trimmed V and J ends, which lost 1 base and 4 bases, there was a span of 13 bases. This CDR3 has 15 residues. Germline lookup yields CDR1 LNHDA and CDR2 SQIVND (reference sequence).

Concerning this clonotype: The junction does not match germline at one end; this may be a read error. The rearrangement links TRBV2 to TRBJ2-5; weak D call: TRBD2 (6 bases). Germline V gene lookup returns CDR1 SNHLY and CDR2 FYNNEI. The CDR3 runs 12 residues. The CDR3 region is CASNGGQETQYF. Written as DNA, the CDR3 is TGTGCTAGCAACGGGGGCCAAGAGACCCAGTACTTC.

In its sample, this clonotype was seen a few times. The chain recombines TRBV15 with TRBJ1-6; D not resolved. This CDR3 has 14 residues. V gave up 1 base and J gave up 5 bases, with 6 bases separating them. Germline V gene sequence: CDR1 LNHNV, CDR2 YYDKDF (reference sequence). The CDR3 is CATSRGSDNSPLHF. The CDR3 DNA reads as TGTGCCACCAGCAGAGGAAGTGATAATTCACCCCTCCACTTT.

About this clonotype itself: One end of the junction does not line up with germline, which may come from a read error. The chain combines TRBV7-2 with TRBJ1-2, with TRBD1 identical over 7 bases. The length of the CDR3 is 15 residues. The germline V gene has CDR1 SGHTA and CDR2 FQGNSA. CDR3 sequence: CASSQDRDSSYGYTF. CDR3 DNA: TGCGCCAGCAGCCAGGACCGGGACAGCTCGTATGGCTACACCTTC.

This clonotype was recorded many times. The chain employs TRBV12-3 or TRBV12-4 and TRBJ1-1; no clear D. The CDR3 is made up of 14 amino acids. Trimming took 5 bases from V and 0 from J, leaving 10 bases between them. The CDR3 DNA reads TGTGCCAGCAGTCCTCACGGGTTGAACACTGAAGCTTTCTTT. This gives the protein CASSPHGLNTEAFF.

Within the sample, this clonotype is medium-sized (0.01 to 0.1%). The chain employs TRBV9 and TRBJ2-5; D remains unclear. The V end lost 4 bases, the J end lost 5 bases, and 12 bases lay between the germline ends. Germline loops: CDR1 SGDLS, CDR2 YYNGEE. There are 13 residues in the CDR3. This CDR3 is CASSPDLWETQYF. Written as DNA, the CDR3 is TGTGCCAGCAGCCCCGACCTTTGGGAGACCCAGTACTTC.

The rearrangement joins TRBV20-1 to TRBJ1-2; D gene unclear. The germline V gene has CDR1 DFQATT and CDR2 SNEGSKA (reference sequence). This CDR3 spans 14 amino acids. Trimming pared 4 bases from V and 0 bases from J, leaving 12 bases between. The CDR3 bases are TGCAGTGCTAACGGACCCAGCTCTAACTATGGCTACACCTTC. It translates to CSANGPSSNYGYTF.

J is TRBJ2-7 and V is TRBV7-9; D is perhaps TRBD1 (5 bases). V dropped 6 bases and J dropped 4 bases, with 10 bases sitting between them. Germline lookup yields CDR1 SEHNR and CDR2 FQNEAQ (reference sequence). The CDR3 runs 12 residues. The CDR3 DNA follows: TGTGCCAGCAGTTCCACAGGTTACGAGCAGTACTTC. It yields the protein CASSSTGYEQYF.

Remarks on this clonotype: An end of the junction differs from the germline gene, which may be a read error. V and J are TRBV2 and TRBJ2-5; D might be TRBD1 (5 bases). Germline V gene data show CDR1 as SNHLY and CDR2 as FYNNEI. The CDR3 covers 12 residues. The CDR3 DNA sequence: TGTGCCAGCAGGGGGCAAGGAGAGACCCAATACTTC. It is translated as CASRGQGETQYF.

The chain joins TRBV2 to TRBJ2-7, with a tentative D call TRBD2 (5 bases). The germline CDR1 and CDR2 sequences are SNHLY and FYNNEI. With 10 bases removed from V and 7 bases from J, the gap between germline ends came to 14 bases. The CDR3 spans 11 residues. CDR3 nucleotides: TGTGCCACCATCCAGAGACTAGAGCAGTACTTC. Translation: CATIQRLEQYF. The full variable domain, completed using reference TRBV2 and TRBJ2-7, is EPEVTQTPSHQVTQMGQEVILRCVPISNHLYFYWYRQILGQKVEFLVSFYNNEISEKSEIFDDQFSVERPDGSNFTLKIRSTKLEDSAMYFCATIQRLEQYFGPGTRLTVT.

This clonotype came up once. The V call is TRBV10-3, the J call TRBJ1-2; the D is unclear. Trimming left V 4 bases short and J 1 base short, with 7 bases between. The CDR3 contains 13 residues. The germline V gene encodes CDR1 ENHRY and CDR2 SYGVKD. CDR3 bases: TGTGCCATCAGTGGAGACAATAACTATGGCTACACCTTC. Residues: CAISGDNNYGYTF.

This sequence joins TRBV19 and TRBJ1-1, with unresolved D. The CDR3 runs to 12 residues. The V end lost 5 bases, the J end lost 7 bases, and 11 bases lay between the germline ends. The germline V gene encodes CDR1 LNHDA and CDR2 SQIVND (reference sequence). The CDR3 DNA reads as TGTGCCAGTAGTTTATCCGACGATGAAGCTTTCTTT. The encoded protein is CASSLSDDEAFF.

Written as DNA, the CDR3 is TGTGCCATCAGTGAAAAGGGGTGGGACTATGGCTACACCTTC. It yields the protein CAISEKGWDYGYTF. The chain uses TRBV10-3 and TRBJ1-2, with a weak D call TRBD1 (5 bases). The V end was cut by 3 bases, the J end by 3 bases, with 11 bases between. The CDR3 spans 14 residues. Germline assignment: CDR1 ENHRY and CDR2 SYGVKD.

The chain carries TRBV2 and TRBJ1-2; 9 positions agree with TRBD1. CDR3 length: 15 amino acids. CDR1 and CDR2 (germline): SNHLY, FYNNEI. The ends lost 2 bases at V and 5 bases at J; junction bases unmatched: 6. DNA of the CDR3: TGTGCCAGCAGTGAATGGCCCGGGACAGGGTATGGCTACACCTTC. Translated: CASSEWPGTGYGYTF.

The chain couples TRBV11-2 to TRBJ2-7; D not certain. CDR3 length: 14 residues. Trimming took off 1 base at V and 2 bases at J, with 9 bases between the two ends. Germline CDR1 and CDR2: SGHAT and FQNNGV. For the CDR3, the DNA is TGTGCCAGCAGCTTAGGAAGGTGGACCTACGAGCAGTACTTC. Translating gives CASSLGRWTYEQYF.

The chain joins TRBV12-3 or TRBV12-4 to TRBJ1-2; D is unresolved. The CDR3 sequence is 15 residues long. Trimming removed 2 bases at V and 0 bases at J, with 10 bases between. CDR3 residues: CASSLNNPTNYGYTF. The CDR3 bases are TGTGCCAGCAGTTTAAACAACCCGACTAACTATGGCTACACCTTC.

This rearrangement joins TRBV2 to TRBJ2-5; D remains ambiguous. V lost 8 bases to trimming and J lost 2 bases, with 18 bases between them. The germline CDR1 and CDR2 sequences are SNHLY and FYNNEI. The CDR3 has 15 residues. CDR3 sequence reads: CASSTHTLSQETQYF. The CDR3 bases are TGTGCCAGCTCGACACACACCCTATCTCAAGAGACCCAGTACTTC. Complete variable domain (other parts from reference TRBV2 and TRBJ2-5): EPEVTQTPSHQVTQMGQEVILRCVPISNHLYFYWYRQILGQKVEFLVSFYNNEISEKSEIFDDQFSVERPDGSNFTLKIRSTKLEDSAMYFCASSTHTLSQETQYFGPGTRLLVL.

This chain joins TRBV29-1 and TRBJ2-5; tentative D call: TRBD2 (6 bases). The CDR3 has 14 residues. Trimming left V 5 bases short and J 5 bases short, with 18 bases between. The germline V gene encodes CDR1 SQVTM and CDR2 ANQGSEA. In DNA, the CDR3 is TGCAGCGTTTCCGTGGGGTCCCGGGGGGAGACCCAGTACTTC. Protein: CSVSVGSRGETQYF.

This clonotype was counted at least ten times. V usage is TRBV27 and J usage is TRBJ2-3; TRBD2 might be the D (6 bases). Germline CDR1 MNHEY, CDR2 SMNVEV (reference sequence). The ends were cut back, 5 bases at V and 4 bases at J, with 16 bases in the middle. CDR3 length equals 15 residues. CDR3 sequence reads: CASSPTSFGSDTQYF. The CDR3 DNA sequence: TGTGCCAGCAGTCCGACTAGTTTTGGCTCAGATACGCAGTATTTT.

V usage is TRBV15 and J usage is TRBJ1-1; D ambiguous. The CDR3 has 13 amino acids. Looked up from germline, CDR1 is LNHNV and CDR2 is YYDKDF (reference sequence). V was trimmed by 2 bases and J by 2 bases, leaving 6 bases between them. CDR3 protein: CATSRQENTEAFF. CDR3 nucleotide sequence: TGTGCCACCAGCAGACAGGAAAACACTGAAGCTTTCTTT. Filled out from reference TRBV15 and TRBJ1-1, the complete variable domain reads DAMVIQNPRYQVTQFGKPVTLSCSQTLNHNVMYWYQQKSSQAPKLLFHYYDKDFNNEADTPDNFQSRRPNTSFCFLDIRSPGLGDTAMYLCATSRQENTEAFFGQGTRLTVV.